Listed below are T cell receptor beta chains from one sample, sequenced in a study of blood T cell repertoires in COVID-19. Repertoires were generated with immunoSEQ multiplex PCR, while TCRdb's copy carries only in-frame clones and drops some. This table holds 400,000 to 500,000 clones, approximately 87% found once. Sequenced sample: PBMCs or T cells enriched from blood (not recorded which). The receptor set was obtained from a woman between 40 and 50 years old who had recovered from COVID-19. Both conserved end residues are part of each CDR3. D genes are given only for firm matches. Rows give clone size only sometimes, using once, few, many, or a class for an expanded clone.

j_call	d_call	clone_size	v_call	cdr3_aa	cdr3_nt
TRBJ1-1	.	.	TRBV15	CATSSGIRDTEAFF	TGTGCCACCAGCTCGGGTATCAGGGACACTGAAGCTTTCTTT
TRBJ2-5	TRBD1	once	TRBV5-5	CASSLAGQGEETQYF	TGTGCCAGCAGCTTGGCAGGACAGGGGGAAGAGACCCAGTACTTC
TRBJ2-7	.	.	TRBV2	CASSEGTLSYEQYF	TGTGCCAGCAGTGAGGGGACACTTTCCTACGAGCAGTACTTC
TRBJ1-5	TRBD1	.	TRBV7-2	CASSFIGTGKGSYQPQHF	TGTGCCAGCAGCTTTATCGGGACAGGGAAAGGTAGTTATCAGCCCCAGCATTTT
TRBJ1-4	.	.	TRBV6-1	CASSVKVRGLGEKLFF	TGTGCCAGCAGTGTAAAAGTAAGGGGATTAGGTGAAAAACTGTTTTTT
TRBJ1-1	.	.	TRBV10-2	CASSEYGPSSGTEAFF	TGCGCCAGCAGTGAGTATGGCCCCTCGTCGGGGACTGAAGCTTTCTTT
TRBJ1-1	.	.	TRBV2	CASKFDSTLEAFF	TGTGCCAGCAAGTTCGACAGTACCCTTGAAGCTTTCTTT
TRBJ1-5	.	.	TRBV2	CASSGQFSNQPQHF	TGTGCCAGCAGTGGACAGTTTAGCAATCAGCCCCAGCATTTT
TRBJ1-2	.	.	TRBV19	CASSIVRQNPGYGYTF	TGTGCCAGTAGTATAGTTAGACAGAACCCTGGCTATGGCTACACCTTC
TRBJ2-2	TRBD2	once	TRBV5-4	CASSPRLAGVAGELFF	TGTGCCAGCAGCCCCCGCCTAGCGGGAGTGGCGGGGGAGCTGTTTTTT
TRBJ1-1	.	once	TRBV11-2	CASSFFRGTEAFF	TGTGCCAGCAGCTTTTTCCGGGGCACTGAAGCTTTCTTT
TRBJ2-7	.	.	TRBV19	CASSISVGSLDEQYF	TGTGCCAGTAGTATATCCGTCGGGAGTCTGGACGAGCAGTACTTC
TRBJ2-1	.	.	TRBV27	CASSREWFYNEQFF	TGTGCCAGCAGCCGAGAATGGTTCTACAATGAGCAGTTCTTC
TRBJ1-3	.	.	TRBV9	CASSPQGFSSGNTIYF	TGTGCCAGCAGCCCACAGGGTTTTTCCTCTGGAAACACCATATATTTT
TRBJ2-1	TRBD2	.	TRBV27	CASISSSGTSGRQLVDEQFF	TGTGCCAGCATCTCCAGTTCGGGGACTAGCGGGAGGCAGCTTGTAGATGAGCAGTTCTTC
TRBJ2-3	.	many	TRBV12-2	CASRSPGREQDTQYF	TGTGCAAGTCGCTCGCCGGGGAGGGAGCAAGATACGCAGTATTTT
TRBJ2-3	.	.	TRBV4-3	CASSQDGGTGTDTQYF	TGCGCCAGCAGCCAAGACGGGGGAACTGGCACAGATACGCAGTATTTT
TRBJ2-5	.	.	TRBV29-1	CSVVLAGLETQYF	TGCAGCGTTGTTCTCGCGGGACTCGAGACCCAGTACTTC
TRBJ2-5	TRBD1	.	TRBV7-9	CASSPMGQGPQETQYF	TGTGCCAGCAGCCCCATGGGACAGGGGCCGCAAGAGACCCAGTACTTC
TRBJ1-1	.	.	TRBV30	CAWSVPVVTEAFF	TGTGCCTGGAGTGTACCGGTAGTCACTGAAGCTTTCTTT
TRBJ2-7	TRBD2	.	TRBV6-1	CASSERGTPSYEQYF	TGTGCCAGCAGTGAGCGGGGGACCCCCTCCTACGAGCAGTACTTC
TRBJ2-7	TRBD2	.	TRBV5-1	CASSLTDISGRPLDEQYF	TGCGCCAGCAGCTTGACGGATATATCCGGGAGGCCCCTTGACGAGCAGTACTTC
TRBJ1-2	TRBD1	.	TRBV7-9	CASSLGDWTGYGYTF	TGTGCCAGCAGCTTAGGGGATTGGACAGGGTATGGCTACACCTTC
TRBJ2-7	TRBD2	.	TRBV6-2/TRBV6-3	CASSRLAGVFYEQYF	TGTGCCAGCAGTCGACTAGCGGGAGTTTTCTACGAGCAGTACTTC
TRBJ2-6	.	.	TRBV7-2	CASSTTTSGANVLTF	TGTGCCAGCAGCACGACAACCTCTGGGGCCAACGTCCTGACTTTC
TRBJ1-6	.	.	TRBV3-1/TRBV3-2	CASSPMGGNSPLHF	TGTGCCAGCAGTCCTATGGGAGGAAATTCACCCCTCCACTTT
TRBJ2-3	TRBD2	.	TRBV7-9	CASSLALGGEGTDTQYF	TGTGCCAGCAGCTTAGCGCTCGGGGGGGAAGGAACAGATACGCAGTATTTT
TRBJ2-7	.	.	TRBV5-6	CASSLEQSYYEQYF	TGTGCCAGCAGCTTGGAACAGAGCTACTACGAGCAGTACTTC
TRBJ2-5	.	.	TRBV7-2	CASSLPGDQETQYF	TGTGCCAGCAGCTTACCGGGGGACCAAGAGACCCAGTACTTC
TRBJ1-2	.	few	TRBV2	CASSDQGWYGYTF	TGTGCCAGCAGTGACCAGGGGTGGTATGGCTACACCTTC
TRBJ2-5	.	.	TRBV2	CASSGLVETQYF	TGTGCCAGCAGTGGACTAGTGGAGACCCAGTACTTC
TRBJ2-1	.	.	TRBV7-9	CASSLDGGSYNEQFF	TGTGCCAGCAGCTTAGACGGGGGCTCCTACAATGAGCAGTTCTTC
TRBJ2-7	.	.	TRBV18	CASSSTQGLDEQYF	TGTGCCAGCTCATCGACCCAGGGGCTGGACGAGCAGTACTTC
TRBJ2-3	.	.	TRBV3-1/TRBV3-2	CASSQEGAVWDTQYF	TGTGCCAGCAGCCAAGAAGGGGCGGTATGGGATACGCAGTATTTT
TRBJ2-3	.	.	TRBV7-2	CASSLIAATTDTQYF	TGTGCCAGCAGCTTAATAGCAGCTACCACAGATACGCAGTATTTT
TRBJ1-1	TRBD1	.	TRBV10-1	CASGQGEGNTEAFF	TGCGCCAGTGGACAGGGGGAGGGGAACACTGAAGCTTTCTTT
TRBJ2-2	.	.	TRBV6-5	CASSYSGGPAGELFF	TGTGCCAGCAGTTACTCGGGCGGGCCCGCCGGGGAGCTGTTTTTT